The entry below describes one T cell receptor (beta chain). The junction differs from germline at one of its ends, possibly a read error. Other DNA sequences in the sample encode the same CDR3. Prior autoimmune disease or systemic immunosuppression barred patients. The entry originates in a study of OX40 agonist ivuxolimab in advanced cancers. Study information: A diagnosis of hepatocellular carcinoma, melanoma, renal cell or head and neck cancer was present in dose-escalation patients.

Method: immunoSEQ multiplex PCR; TCRdb's copy keeps in-frame clones and lacks some. The sample consists of around 60,000 clones, around 84% of them appearing once. The CDR3 totals 16 residues. CDR1 and CDR2 (germline): SSHAT, FNYEAQ (reference sequence). This clonotype was sampled from an adult with an advanced solid tumor such as melanoma, head and neck, liver or kidney cancer. Sequenced material: CD4+ or CD8+ T cells sorted from blood, taken in a trial of the OX40 agonist ivuxolimab. The chain uses TRBV7-7 and TRBJ2-5, with 7 bases matching TRBD2. CDR3 sequence: CASSLAPGRVQETQYF. As DNA, the CDR3 is TGCGCTAGCAGCTTAGCGCCGGGGAGGGTCCAAGAGACCCAGTACTTC.